These 24 T cell receptor beta chains were all obtained from the same sample, sequenced in a study of metastatic and nonmetastatic thyroid tumors. Each patient came to thyroid surgery without any prior treatment (of any kind). TCRdb used MiXCR to call clones anew from the PCR reads. Of some 13,000 clones listed, under 35% were seen once; the top ten hold about 12%. The sample comprised tumor tissue. All receptors derive from a female donor with papillary thyroid cancer or a benign thyroid nodule (not recorded which). Some clones in this sample may be carry-over from other donors' samples.

In its sample, this clone ranks as medium-sized. This rearrangement joins TRBV20-1 to TRBJ2-5, with TRBD1 matching over 8 bases. Trimming took 2 bases from V and 4 from J; bases not matched to a gene: 9. The CDR3 has 15 amino acids. Germline CDR1 DFQATT, CDR2 SNEGSKA (reference sequence). CDR3 DNA: TGCAGTGCTAGATCCCCAGGGGGCCTGGGAGAGACCCAGTACTTC. It codes for CSARSPGGLGETQYF.

The chain employs TRBV20-1 and TRBJ2-1; 14 bases line up with TRBD2. V gave up 5 bases and J gave up 7 bases; unmatched junction bases: 7. Germline V gives CDR1 DFQATT, CDR2 SNEGSKA (reference sequence). The CDR3 runs 15 residues. CDR3 DNA: TGCAGTGCTCTCCGACTAGCGGGGGGGCCTAATGAGCAGTTCTTC. The encoded protein is CSALRLAGGPNEQFF.

This clone was recorded once. The rearrangement uses TRBV7-9 and TRBJ2-4; possible D gene TRBD2, 6 bases. The CDR3 consists of 13 residues. Germline values: CDR1 SEHNR, CDR2 FQNEAQ (reference sequence). V lost 7 bases, J lost 7 bases, and 14 bases lay in between. DNA of the CDR3: TGTGCCAGCACCCCCCCACGGGAGAACATTCAGTACTTC. Its protein product is CASTPPRENIQYF.

This clone appeared a few times. The chain employs TRBV12-3 or TRBV12-4 and TRBJ1-3; D unclear. Trimming took 4 bases from V and 4 from J, leaving 11 bases between them. The CDR3 is 14 amino acids. The CDR3 sequence is CASSSGPGGNTIYF. The CDR3 DNA sequence: TGTGCCAGCAGTTCCGGGCCGGGCGGAAACACCATATATTTT.

This clone turned up a few times. V is TRBV6-2 or TRBV6-3 and J is TRBJ1-5; D call uncertain. The CDR3 is 13 amino acids. Trimming pared 4 bases from V and 4 bases from J, leaving 8 bases between. Germline V lookup: CDR1 MNHEY, CDR2 SVGEGT. The CDR3 is CASSSTENQPQHF. For the CDR3, the DNA is TGTGCCAGCAGTTCGACCGAGAATCAGCCCCAGCATTTT.

The sample holds many counts of this clone. The V and J genes are TRBV24-1 and TRBJ2-5; D is possibly TRBD1 or TRBD2 (6 bases each). This CDR3 is 14 amino acids long. The germline CDR1 and CDR2 sequences are KGHDR and SFDVKD. V dropped 5 bases and J dropped 0 bases, with 9 bases sitting between them. The CDR3, as DNA: TGTGCCACCAGTGTGGGGGGCAACCAAGAGACCCAGTACTTC. As protein: CATSVGGNQETQYF.

The chain carries TRBV7-6 and TRBJ2-2; TRBD1 might be the D (5 bases). V was clipped by 0 bases and J by 7 bases, with 15 bases between them. CDR1 and CDR2 from the germline V gene are SGHVS and FNYEAQ. The CDR3 contains 16 residues. The CDR3 protein is CASSLAVREGGGELFF. The CDR3 DNA reads TGTGCCAGCAGCTTAGCTGTCAGGGAAGGCGGCGGGGAGCTGTTTTTT.

V gene TRBV6-2 or TRBV6-3 combines with J gene TRBJ2-3, with D perhaps TRBD1 (6 bases). The CDR3 runs to 12 residues. Trimming shortened V by 6 bases and J by 8 bases, and 12 bases separated the two germline ends. Germline V CDR1 and CDR2: MNHEY, SVGEGT. CDR3 sequence (DNA): TGTGCCAGCAGGCGAACAGGGATTACGCAGTATTTT. Protein product: CASRRTGITQYF.

The chain recombines TRBV20-1 with TRBJ2-7; D may be TRBD1 (6 bases). With 0 bases removed from V and 7 bases from J, the gap between germline ends came to 19 bases. Germline lookup yields CDR1 DFQATT and CDR2 SNEGSKA (reference sequence). The CDR3 is made up of 15 amino acids. The CDR3 bases are TGCAGTGCTAGAGACCCGGGACATTGGATTAAAGAGCAGTACTTC. Translating gives CSARDPGHWIKEQYF.

This rearrangement joins TRBV28 to TRBJ1-2, with a possible D match to TRBD1 (5 bases). V was shortened by 2 bases and J by 3 bases, with 16 bases between the two germline ends. Germline lookup yields CDR1 MDHEN and CDR2 SYDVKM. This CDR3 has 16 residues. CDR3 coding DNA: TGTGCCAGCAGTTTACGCCTTTGGGGGACCTACTATGGCTACACCTTC. Translating gives CASSLRLWGTYYGYTF.

This clone was picked up a small number of times. A much larger clone is a single base away; this may be a read error. The V and J genes are TRBV29-1 and TRBJ2-5; the D call may be TRBD1 or TRBD2 (5 bases each). V gave up 4 bases and J gave up 4 bases, with 22 bases separating them. Germline CDR1 and CDR2: SQVTM and ANQGSEA. The CDR3 extends over 16 amino acids. The chain's CDR3 is CSVGGYRLGTAETQYF. CDR3 coding DNA: TGCAGCGTTGGGGGGTACAGGTTGGGGACCGCAGAGACCCAGTACTTC.

This chain links TRBV20-1 with TRBJ1-2, with D possibly matching TRBD1 (6 bases). The CDR3 has 13 amino acids. Germline CDR1 and CDR2: DFQATT and SNEGSKA (reference sequence). V lost 4 bases to trimming and J lost 5 bases, with 14 bases between them. The CDR3 region is CSATTGAGYGYTF. CDR3 in DNA: TGCAGTGCTACTACGGGGGCGGGGTATGGCTACACCTTC.

This clone was counted between two and nine times. The rearrangement uses TRBV27 and TRBJ1-5; TRBD1 matches at 8 bases. The junction had 6 bases not matched to a gene; V was cut back by 2 bases and J by 6 bases. The CDR3 covers 15 residues. The germline CDR1 and CDR2 sequences are MNHEY and SMNVEV (reference sequence). The CDR3 region is CASSLVAGGGQPQHF. CDR3 DNA sequence: TGTGCCAGCAGTTTAGTGGCAGGGGGCGGTCAGCCCCAGCATTTT.

The chain uses TRBV11-2 and TRBJ2-6; TRBD1 matches 8 bases. The trim removed 6 bases at V and 0 bases at J, leaving 4 bases unmatched. The CDR3 totals 16 residues. CDR1 and CDR2 (germline): SGHAT, FQNNGV. CDR3 region: CASRPQGASGANVLTF. The CDR3 nucleotides are TGTGCCAGCAGACCCCAGGGGGCCTCTGGGGCCAACGTCCTGACTTTC.

The chain joins TRBV5-1 to TRBJ1-6; TRBD1 agrees at 12 bases. This CDR3 is 16 amino acids long. Germline V CDR1 and CDR2: SGHRS, YFSETQ. Germline trimming cut 4 bases from V and 9 bases from J; bases unmatched to any gene: 8. CDR3 loop: CASSLSGQGATSPLHF. The CDR3 DNA reads TGCGCCAGCAGCCTCTCGGGACAGGGGGCCACTTCACCCCTCCACTTT.

This sequence joins TRBV12-3 or TRBV12-4 and TRBJ1-2, with D possibly TRBD1 on 5 matching bases. This CDR3 has 13 residues. V gave up 7 bases and J gave up 4 bases, with 13 bases separating them. This CDR3 is CASTTGPGYGYTF. The CDR3 DNA reads as TGTGCCAGCACCACGGGACCGGGCTATGGCTACACCTTC.

This clone was seen just once. V usage is TRBV4-1 and J usage is TRBJ2-7; D is uncertain. This CDR3 has 16 residues. Looked up from germline, CDR1 is MGHRA and CDR2 is YSYEKL. The germline V and J ends were trimmed by 0 bases and 0 bases, with 12 bases remaining between them. The CDR3 protein is CASSQDSGHLSYEQYF. CDR3 sequence (DNA): TGCGCCAGCAGCCAAGACAGTGGCCATCTCTCCTACGAGCAGTACTTC.

This clone was seen a few times. The chain has TRBV6-1 and TRBJ2-7; 9 nucleotides line up with TRBD1. Germline V CDR1 and CDR2: MNHNS, SASEGT. The CDR3 is 16 amino acids. V lost 0 bases and J lost 2; bases outside the gene matches: 5. CDR3 bases: TGTGCCAGCAGTGAAGCGCGTTGGGACAGGGCCTACGAGCAGTACTTC. Encoded protein: CASSEARWDRAYEQYF.

The chain couples TRBV20-1 to TRBJ2-7; 10 bases are shared with TRBD1. V shed 3 bases and J 4 bases; nucleotides not matched to a gene: 9. The CDR3 length is 15 residues. Germline CDR1 is DFQATT and CDR2 is SNEGSKA (reference sequence). This CDR3 reads CSARLSPDRGYEQYF. The DNA of the CDR3 is TGCAGTGCTAGGCTCTCTCCGGACAGGGGGTACGAGCAGTACTTC.

The V gene is TRBV7-8, the J gene TRBJ2-3; 8 nucleotides align to TRBD2. Per the germline V gene, CDR1 is SGHVS and CDR2 is FQNEAQ. The CDR3 covers 16 residues. The V segment lost 6 bases and the J segment 5 bases; nucleotides outside the gene matches: 13. CDR3 in DNA: TGTGCCAGCAGGGTAGGACGGGAGGGCCGGTTAGATACGCAGTATTTT. Translation: CASRVGREGRLDTQYF.

The chain couples TRBV3-1 to TRBJ2-7; perhaps TRBD2 as D (5 bases). CDR3 length: 16 amino acids. Trimming took off 0 bases at V and 3 bases at J, with 15 bases between the two ends. Germline-derived CDR1 and CDR2 are LGHDT and YNNKEL (reference sequence). The CDR3 here is CASSQDTAATVYEQYF. The CDR3, as DNA: TGTGCCAGCAGCCAAGATACAGCGGCAACCGTCTACGAGCAGTACTTC.

This clone was seen many times. A much larger clone differs from this one at a single base, so this may be a read error. V and J are TRBV30 and TRBJ2-1, with TRBD2 matching over 13 bases. The germline gives CDR1 GTSNPN, CDR2 SVGIG (reference sequence). The CDR3 is 16 residues long. V gave up 2 bases and J gave up 7 bases; unmatched junction bases: 8. CDR3 bases: TGTGCCTGGAGTTTCGGACTAGCGGGAGTGCGAAATGAGCAGTTCTTC. Translation: CAWSFGLAGVRNEQFF.

V gene TRBV9 combines with J gene TRBJ1-2; a possible D gene is TRBD1 (5 bases). The V gene's germline CDR1 is SGDLS and CDR2 YYNGEE. This CDR3 is built from 17 residues. V dropped 0 bases and J dropped 0 bases, with 15 bases sitting between them. CDR3 loop: CASSVDRRAGTNYGYTF. In DNA form, the CDR3 reads TGTGCCAGCAGCGTAGACCGCAGGGCGGGAACTAACTATGGCTACACCTTC.

This clone occurred many times. The gene calls are TRBV20-1 and TRBJ2-5; a possible D gene is TRBD2 (5 bases). The CDR3 has 14 amino acids. Between the trimmed V and J ends, which lost 0 bases and 1 base, there was a span of 9 bases. From germline, CDR1 is DFQATT and CDR2 SNEGSKA (reference sequence). The CDR3: CSARDIASQETQYF. CDR3 nucleotide sequence: TGCAGTGCTAGAGATATAGCGAGCCAAGAGACCCAGTACTTC.